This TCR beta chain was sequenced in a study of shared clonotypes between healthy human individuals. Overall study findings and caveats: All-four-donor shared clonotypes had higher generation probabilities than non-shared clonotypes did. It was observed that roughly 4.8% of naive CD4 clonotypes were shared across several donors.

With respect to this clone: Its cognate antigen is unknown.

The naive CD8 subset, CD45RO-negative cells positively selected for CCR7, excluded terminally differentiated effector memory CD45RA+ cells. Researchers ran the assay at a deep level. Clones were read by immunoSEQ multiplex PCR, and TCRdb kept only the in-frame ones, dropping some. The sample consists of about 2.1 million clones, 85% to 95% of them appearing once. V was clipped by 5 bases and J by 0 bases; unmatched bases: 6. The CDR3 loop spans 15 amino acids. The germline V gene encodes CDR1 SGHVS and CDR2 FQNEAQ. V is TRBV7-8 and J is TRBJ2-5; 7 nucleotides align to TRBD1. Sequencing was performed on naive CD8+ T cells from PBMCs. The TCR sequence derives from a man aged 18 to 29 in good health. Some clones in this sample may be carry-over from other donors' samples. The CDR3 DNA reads TGTGCCAGCAGCCCTGGGACAGCGTACCAAGAGACCCAGTACTTC. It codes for CASSPGTAYQETQYF. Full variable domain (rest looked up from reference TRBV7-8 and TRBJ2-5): GAGVSQSPRYKVAKRGQDVALRCDPISGHVSLFWYQQALGQGPEFLTYFQNEAQLDKSGLPSDRFFAERPEGSVSTLKIQRTQQEDSAVYLCASSPGTAYQETQYFGPGTRLLVL.